The rows below give T cell receptor beta chains drawn from one sample of a study of cytomegalovirus exposure and HLA in healthy donors. Profiled with immunoSEQ multiplex PCR; TCRdb holds only in-frame clones, not every one. The table has under 250,000 clones, roughly four fifths seen once. Sequences were obtained from PBMCs. These receptors originate from a woman aged 55-69 years in good health and CMV-seropositive. The CDR3 runs from the conserved cysteine through the conserved F or W. D genes are given only for firm matches. The size field is filled for only some rows; it gives once, few, many or a size class.

J gene: TRBJ1-1; D gene: TRBD1; clone size: .; V gene: TRBV9; CDR3 DNA: TGTGCCAGCAGCACCACAGGGGGGTTAGCTGAAGCTTTCTTT; CDR3 protein: CASSTTGGLAEAFF
J gene: TRBJ2-1; D gene: TRBD2; clone size: .; V gene: TRBV30; CDR3 DNA: TGTGCCTGGAGTCCGCGGACTAGCGGGAGGGCCGGTGAGCAGTTCTTC; CDR3 protein: CAWSPRTSGRAGEQFF
J gene: TRBJ1-1; D gene: TRBD1; clone size: .; V gene: TRBV30; CDR3 DNA: TGTGCCTGGAGTGTACAAGGGGGCGCTGAAGCTTTCTTT; CDR3 protein: CAWSVQGGAEAFF
J gene: TRBJ2-7; D gene: .; clone size: .; V gene: TRBV5-5; CDR3 DNA: TGTGCCAGCAGCTTGGCGGGGTCCTACGAGCAGTACTTC; CDR3 protein: CASSLAGSYEQYF
J gene: TRBJ2-7; D gene: TRBD2; clone size: .; V gene: TRBV19; CDR3 DNA: TGTGCCAGTAGTATATCGGGGGGTGGGACCTACGAGCAGTACTTC; CDR3 protein: CASSISGGGTYEQYF
J gene: TRBJ2-2; D gene: .; clone size: .; V gene: TRBV21-1; CDR3 DNA: TGTGCCAGCATGGGTAACGGGAGCCCCACCGGGGAGCTGTTTTTT; CDR3 protein: CASMGNGSPTGELFF
J gene: TRBJ2-1; D gene: TRBD2; clone size: .; V gene: TRBV9; CDR3 DNA: TGTGCCAGCAGCGCCCAAGCTAGCGGCGAGCAGTTCTTC; CDR3 protein: CASSAQASGEQFF
J gene: TRBJ2-7; D gene: TRBD1; clone size: .; V gene: TRBV10-2; CDR3 DNA: TGCGCCAGCAGTAATCCGACAGGGGATCCCTACGAGCAGTACTTC; CDR3 protein: CASSNPTGDPYEQYF
J gene: TRBJ1-3; D gene: .; clone size: .; V gene: TRBV5-1; CDR3 DNA: TGCGCCAGTAGACAGGCCTCCTCTGGAAACACCATATATTTT; CDR3 protein: CASRQASSGNTIYF
J gene: TRBJ2-3; D gene: TRBD2; clone size: .; V gene: TRBV10-3; CDR3 DNA: TGTGCCATCAGAAGAGCGGGAGTGGATGCAGATACGCAGTATTTT; CDR3 protein: CAIRRAGVDADTQYF
J gene: TRBJ2-7; D gene: .; clone size: .; V gene: TRBV2; CDR3 DNA: TGTGCCAGCAGTAGAAGCGGCAGCTCCTACGAGCAGTACTTC; CDR3 protein: CASSRSGSSYEQYF
J gene: TRBJ1-2; D gene: .; clone size: .; V gene: TRBV5-6; CDR3 DNA: TGTGCCAGCAGCTCTGGACAGCCCTATGGCTACACCTTC; CDR3 protein: CASSSGQPYGYTF
J gene: TRBJ2-5; D gene: TRBD2; clone size: .; V gene: TRBV6-1; CDR3 DNA: TGTGCCAGCAGTGATTTAAGGGAGGGAGAGACCCAGTACTTC; CDR3 protein: CASSDLREGETQYF
J gene: TRBJ1-2; D gene: .; clone size: once; V gene: TRBV18; CDR3 DNA: TGTGCCAGCTCCCGGGACACCAACTATGGCTACACCTTC; CDR3 protein: CASSRDTNYGYTF
J gene: TRBJ1-2; D gene: TRBD1; clone size: .; V gene: TRBV19; CDR3 DNA: TGTGCCAGTAGTATGGACAGGGGAGGCTATGGCTACACCTTC; CDR3 protein: CASSMDRGGYGYTF
J gene: TRBJ1-4; D gene: .; clone size: few; V gene: TRBV4-1; CDR3 DNA: TGCGCCAGCAGCCAAGAGCGAACAAAACTGTTTTTT; CDR3 protein: CASSQERTKLFF
J gene: TRBJ1-1; D gene: .; clone size: few; V gene: TRBV2; CDR3 DNA: TGTGCCAGCAGTGAAGGGGGCTTCACTGAAGCTTTCTTT; CDR3 protein: CASSEGGFTEAFF
J gene: TRBJ2-3; D gene: .; clone size: .; V gene: TRBV19; CDR3 DNA: TGTGCCAGTAGTATGCTGCCTCGAAACCTACCAGATACGCAGTATTTT; CDR3 protein: CASSMLPRNLPDTQYF
J gene: TRBJ2-7; D gene: TRBD2; clone size: .; V gene: TRBV6-5; CDR3 DNA: TGTGCCAGCAGTGCTAGCGGGAGGCAGAGCGAGCAGTACTTC; CDR3 protein: CASSASGRQSEQYF